This T cell receptor (beta chain) was identified in a study of Ad26.COV2.S vaccination and SARS-CoV-2 variants. Overall study context: This donor came from the COV1001 trial of Ad26.COV2.S. The vaccine Ad26.COV2.S was put into the muscle once, or twice with 56 days between. Broader study findings: Similar non-spike TCR breadth was observed in recipients of vaccine and of placebo.

Data came from immunoSEQ multiplex PCR; TCRdb stores just in-frame clones and leaves some out. The sample includes 300,000 to 400,000 clones, more than 70% seen only once; the top ten take 1.5% to 2%. V lost 8 bases and J 4 bases, leaving 17 bases between the germline ends. Germline values: CDR1 SGHTA, CDR2 FQGNSA. The CDR3 length is 14 residues. Treatment in this sample: 19 received Ad26.COV2.S at low or high dose, single or two shots; 5 received placebo; per-sample allocation not given. Collection of the samples took place on day 63 after the first injection of vaccine or placebo. On this clone itself: Its specificity is not known.

The chain employs TRBV7-2 and TRBJ1-2, with D possibly being TRBD1 (5 bases). This sequence was found in a person between 18 and 65 years old who received the Ad26.COV2.S COVID-19 vaccine or a placebo. The sequenced sample was peripheral blood, obtained in a trial of Ad26.COV2.S vaccine versus placebo. The CDR3 sequence is CASVPGTVGYGYTF. Written as DNA, the CDR3 is TGTGCCAGCGTGCCCGGGACGGTGGGCTATGGCTACACCTTC.